What follows describes a single T cell receptor beta chain. The antigen this receptor binds is unknown. Per-base qualities were not stored, and no clone one base away is much larger. This entry belongs to a study of T cell repertoires in cytomegalovirus infection (dated by TCRdb to about 2019). Regarding the complete study: Recently identified HLA-C-restricted CMV epitopes, whose presentation resists viral immunomodulation, were targeted by peptide stimulations together with well-studied HLA-B-restricted epitopes. Donor HLA type was relevant to the analysis, because carriage of CMV infection together with the matching HLA type was indicated by public TCR beta signatures.

The data were produced on an Illumina HiSeq 1500. TCRdb reworked the public reads: Q25 trimming with fastp, MiXCR clone assembly, productive beta chains retained. Each entry is one CDR3 protein sequence, shown with its most common DNA and genes. The sample data list about 830,000 distinct CDR3 sequences, and 30% to 35% of these were observed just once. The ten largest clones add up to around 12% of the sample. The investigation overall reported the following: Carriers of CMV infection plus the relevant HLA type were discriminated by the cumulative frequency of public TCR beta family members in the study cohort and in an independent roughly 400-donor cohort. The ex vivo response was dominated by HLA-C-restricted CMV-specific TCR beta clonotypes, and the single most frequent clonotype in two of eight donors was supplied by these HLA-C-restricted clonotypes.

Reading the label with the study, this specimen's treatment or condition is: in vitro stimulation with specific CMV peptide epitopes to enrich CMV-specific T cells. Trimming costs V 1 base and J 6 bases, and their ends lie 10 bases apart. The germline V gene encodes CDR1 SGHDN and CDR2 FVKESK. Reading from cysteine to phenylalanine, the CDR3 counts 14 amino acids. The retained sequence is limited to the CDR3, 42 bases, with the frame set at the first base. This sequence was found in a human donor in good health (CMV status not recorded). Some clones in this sample may be carry-over from other donors' samples. This receptor chain uses TRBV14 and TRBJ2-1; no D gene can be assigned with confidence. Sequences were derived from cultured CD8+ T cells from PBMCs, sampled from culture after CMV antigen stimulation. The DNA is as follows: TGTGCCAGCAGCCAAGCACCAAACCTCAATGAGCAGTTCTTC. Translated, it gives CASSQAPNLNEQFF.